Each of the 5 T cell receptor beta chains below was sequenced from the same sample in a study of cytomegalovirus exposure and HLA in healthy donors (dated by TCRdb to 2017 to 2019). Library prep was done by the immunoSEQ multiplex PCR assay. For the multiplex PCR, a mixture combining 60 forward primers for TCR Vbeta segments and 13 reverse primers for TCR Jbeta segments was used. Imported from immuneACCESS, the table was reduced by TCRdb to in-frame sequences with V and J called. These copies leave out some clones; in studies compared against another copy, an unresolved V gene accounts for under half, and the cause of the remainder is not known. The sample profile shows around 84,000 clones; 65% to 80% of them were found once. Of the sample, 13% falls within the top ten clones. The source material was PBMCs. These receptors originate from a human donor in good health.

The rearrangement joins TRBV5-1 to TRBJ1-1; 7 nucleotides line up with TRBD1. Unmatched junction bases numbered 8, after V lost 3 bases and J lost 3 bases. Germline CDR1 is SGHRS and CDR2 is YFSETQ. The CDR3 runs to 15 residues. CDR3 nucleotide sequence: TGCGCCAGCAGCTCTTATACAGGGGAGGACACTGAAGCTTTCTTT. Protein: CASSSYTGEDTEAFF.

This rearrangement joins TRBV4-3 to TRBJ2-7; 7 bases agree with TRBD2. Germline lookup yields CDR1 LGHNA and CDR2 YSLEER. The V gene end was trimmed by 0 bases and the J gene end by 3 bases; junction bases not matched to a gene: 5. The CDR3 has 15 amino acids. CDR3 sequence: CASSQDRLAIYEQYF. DNA for the CDR3: TGCGCCAGCAGCCAAGATCGACTAGCTATCTACGAGCAGTACTTC.

The rearrangement joins TRBV27 to TRBJ1-2; 7 nucleotides agree with TRBD1. Germline trimming cut 5 bases from V and 7 bases from J; bases unmatched to any gene: 4. The CDR3 covers 12 residues. The germline gives CDR1 MNHEY, CDR2 SMNVEV (reference sequence). CDR3 protein: CASSRNRGGYTF. In nucleotides, the CDR3 is TGTGCCAGCAGTCGCAACAGGGGTGGCTACACCTTC.

The chain combines TRBV5-1 with TRBJ2-7; weak D call: TRBD1 (6 bases). Trimming cost V 0 bases and J 6 bases, with 16 bases left between them. The CDR3 has 15 amino acids. Looked up from germline, CDR1 is SGHRS and CDR2 is YFSETQ. The CDR3 spells CASSLALGQAFEQYF. The CDR3 bases are TGCGCCAGCAGCTTGGCCTTGGGACAAGCCTTCGAGCAGTACTTC.

The chain is built from TRBV6-1 and TRBJ2-5; TRBD2 agrees at 11 bases. Losses at the gene ends were 8 bases for V and 4 bases for J; bases not matched to a gene: 9. This CDR3 comprises 15 residues. From germline, CDR1 is MNHNS and CDR2 SASEGT. In DNA, the CDR3 is TGTGCCAGCCGCTCCTTTAGCGGGGGGGGAGAGACCCAGTACTTC. This sequence encodes CASRSFSGGGETQYF.